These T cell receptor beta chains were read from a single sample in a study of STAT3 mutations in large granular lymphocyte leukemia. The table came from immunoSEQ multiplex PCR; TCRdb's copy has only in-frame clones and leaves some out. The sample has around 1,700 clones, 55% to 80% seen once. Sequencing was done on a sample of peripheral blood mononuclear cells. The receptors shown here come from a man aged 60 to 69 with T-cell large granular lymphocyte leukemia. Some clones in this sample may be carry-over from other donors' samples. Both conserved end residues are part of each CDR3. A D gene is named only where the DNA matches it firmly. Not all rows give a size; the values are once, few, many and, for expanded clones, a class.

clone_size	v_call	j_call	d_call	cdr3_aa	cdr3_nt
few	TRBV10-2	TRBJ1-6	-	CASSESNRQSLHF	TGCGCCAGCAGTGAGTCGAACCGACAGAGTCTCCACTTT
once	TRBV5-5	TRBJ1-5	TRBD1	CASSSTGGLNQPQHF	TGTGCCAGCAGCTCGACAGGGGGTCTCAATCAGCCCCAGCATTTT
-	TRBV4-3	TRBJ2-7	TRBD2	CASSQDYLAGGPISYEQYF	TGCGCCAGCAGCCAAGATTACCTAGCGGGGGGACCAATCTCCTACGAGCAGTACTTC
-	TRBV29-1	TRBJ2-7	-	CSVRSSYEQYF	TGCAGCGTTCGGTCCTCGTACGAGCAGTACTTC
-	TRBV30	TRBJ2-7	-	CAWSPNRREQYF	TGTGCCTGGAGTCCTAACCGTAGGGAGCAGTACTTC
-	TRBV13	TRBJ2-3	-	CASTRSDTQYF	TGTGCCAGCACCCGTTCCGATACGCAGTATTTT
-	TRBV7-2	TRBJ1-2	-	CASSFGGSYGYTF	TGTGCCAGCAGCTTTGGGGGCAGCTATGGCTACACCTTC
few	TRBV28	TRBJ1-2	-	CASTIRQERYGYTF	TGTGCCAGCACCATTAGACAGGAGAGGTATGGCTACACCTTC
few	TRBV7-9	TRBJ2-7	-	CASSLEGSSEQYF	TGTGCCAGCAGCTTAGAGGGCAGCTCCGAGCAGTACTTC
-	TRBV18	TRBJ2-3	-	CASSPQEGTDTQYF	TGTGCCAGCTCACCTCAAGAGGGCACAGATACGCAGTATTTT
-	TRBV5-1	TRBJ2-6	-	CASSLAYLGGGANVLTF	TGCGCCAGCAGCTTGGCGTATCTGGGAGGTGGGGCCAACGTCCTGACTTTC
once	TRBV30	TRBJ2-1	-	CAWSDFNEQFF	TGTGCCTGGAGTGATTTCAATGAGCAGTTCTTC
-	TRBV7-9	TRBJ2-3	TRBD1	CASSHRDRDTQYF	TGTGCCAGCAGCCACCGGGACAGGGATACGCAGTATTTT
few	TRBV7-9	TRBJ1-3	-	CASSLPVGPGNTIYF	TGTGCCAGCAGCTTACCCGTTGGTCCTGGAAACACCATATATTTT
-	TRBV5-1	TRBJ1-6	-	CASSEAGVSLLNSPLHF	TGCGCCAGCAGCGAGGCGGGGGTCTCTCTTCTTAATTCACCCCTCCACTTT
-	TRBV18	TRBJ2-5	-	CASSPLGQETQYF	TGTGCCAGCTCACCGCTTGGGCAAGAGACCCAGTACTTC
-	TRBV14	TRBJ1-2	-	CASSPSSYGYTF	TGTGCCAGCAGCCCAAGCTCCTATGGCTACACCTTC
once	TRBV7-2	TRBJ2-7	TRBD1	CASSLAPGQDYEQYF	TGTGCCAGCAGCTTAGCGCCGGGACAGGACTACGAGCAGTACTTC
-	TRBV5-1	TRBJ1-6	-	CASRVGSGDSPLHF	TGCGCCAGCAGGGTGGGCAGTGGGGATTCACCCCTCCACTTT
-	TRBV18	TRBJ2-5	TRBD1	CASSPSDRGQETQYF	TGTGCCAGCTCACCATCGGACAGGGGGCAGGAGACCCAGTACTTC
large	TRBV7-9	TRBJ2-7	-	CASSFDLGRRDF	TGTGCCAGCAGCTTTGATTTGGGCAGGCGGGACTTC
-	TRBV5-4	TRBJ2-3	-	CASTGSHTDTQYF	TGTGCCAGCACCGGGAGCCACACAGATACGCAGTATTTT
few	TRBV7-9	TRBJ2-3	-	CAGQITDTQYF	TGTGCCGGGCAGATCACAGATACGCAGTATTTT
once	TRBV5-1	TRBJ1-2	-	CASSLAGDGYTF	TGCGCCAGCAGCTTGGCCGGGGACGGCTACACCTTC
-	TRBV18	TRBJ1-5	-	CASSPSGEGSNQPQHF	TGTGCCAGCTCACCAAGCGGGGAGGGGAGCAATCAGCCCCAGCATTTT
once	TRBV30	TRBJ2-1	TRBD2	CAWETSGGFPTNEQFF	TGTGCCTGGGAAACTAGCGGGGGTTTCCCGACCAATGAGCAGTTCTTC
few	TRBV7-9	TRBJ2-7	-	CASSTPPRGPFYEQYF	TGTGCCAGCAGCACGCCACCTAGGGGACCCTTCTACGAGCAGTACTTC
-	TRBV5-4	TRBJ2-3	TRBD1	CASSRDRTYTDTQYF	TGTGCCAGCAGCCGGGACAGGACGTACACAGATACGCAGTATTTT
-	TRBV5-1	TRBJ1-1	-	CASSFAGWSTEAFF	TGCGCCAGCAGCTTTGCAGGGTGGAGTACTGAAGCTTTCTTT
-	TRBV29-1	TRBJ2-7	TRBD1	CSVGQGRYEQYF	TGCAGCGTTGGACAGGGCCGCTACGAGCAGTACTTC
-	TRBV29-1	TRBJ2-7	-	CSVVFYEQYF	TGCAGCGTTGTGTTCTACGAGCAGTACTTC
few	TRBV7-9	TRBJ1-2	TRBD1	CASSLGQGDGYTF	TGTGCCAGCAGCCTGGGACAGGGGGATGGCTACACCTTC
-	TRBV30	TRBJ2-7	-	CAWKAKNQGGYYEQYF	TGTGCCTGGAAAGCGAAAAATCAGGGTGGGTACTACGAGCAGTACTTC
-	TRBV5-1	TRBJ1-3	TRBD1	CASSLQGVAGNTIYF	TGCGCCAGCAGCTTACAGGGGGTTGCTGGAAACACCATATATTTT
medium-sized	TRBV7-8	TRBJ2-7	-	CASSLLGTEDYEQYF	TGTGCCAGCAGCTTACTAGGGACGGAGGACTACGAGCAGTACTTC
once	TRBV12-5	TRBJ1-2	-	CASGLGTAYGYTF	TGTGCTAGTGGTTTGGGGACAGCCTATGGCTACACCTTC
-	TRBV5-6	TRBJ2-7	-	CASSLDSSDRYYEQYF	TGTGCCAGCAGCTTGGATTCCAGCGACCGATACTACGAGCAGTACTTC
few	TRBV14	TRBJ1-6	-	CASSLLRDSPLHF	TGTGCCAGCAGCCTCCTCAGGGATTCACCCCTCCACTTT
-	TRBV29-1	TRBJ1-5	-	CSVDSGNSNQPQHF	TGCAGCGTTGACTCTGGAAATAGCAATCAGCCCCAGCATTTT
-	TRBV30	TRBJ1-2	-	CAWSAEGKGGYTF	TGTGCCTGGAGTGCCGAGGGGAAGGGCGGCTACACCTTC
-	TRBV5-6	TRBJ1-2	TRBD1	CASSNYRGTDGYTF	TGTGCCAGCAGCAACTACAGGGGTACGGATGGCTACACCTTC
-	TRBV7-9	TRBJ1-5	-	CASSLGGPGQHF	TGTGCCAGCAGCTTAGGAGGCCCAGGCCAGCATTTT
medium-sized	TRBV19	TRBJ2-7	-	CASSISLGSEQYF	TGTGCCAGTAGTATTTCACTCGGATCCGAGCAGTACTTC
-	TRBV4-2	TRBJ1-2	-	CASSQAGTDYGYTF	TGTGCCAGCAGCCAAGCCGGGACGGACTATGGCTACACCTTC
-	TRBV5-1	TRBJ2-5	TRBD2	CASSYGLAEETQYF	TGCGCCAGCAGCTACGGACTAGCTGAAGAGACCCAGTACTTC
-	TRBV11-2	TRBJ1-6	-	CASSLGVGAVSNSPLHF	TGTGCCAGCAGCTTAGGGGTAGGGGCCGTCTCTAATTCACCCCTCCACTTT
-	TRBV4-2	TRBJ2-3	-	CASSSETGRTDTQYF	TGTGCCAGCAGCTCGGAGACAGGGAGGACAGATACGCAGTATTTT
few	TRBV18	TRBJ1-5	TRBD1	CASSPGTGFNQPQHF	TGTGCCAGCTCACCCGGGACAGGGTTTAATCAGCCCCAGCATTTT
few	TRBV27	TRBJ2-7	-	CASSLQGGSYEQYF	TGTGCCAGCAGTCTACAAGGGGGCTCCTACGAGCAGTACTTC
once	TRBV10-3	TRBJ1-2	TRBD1	CAISESDRAGYGYTF	TGTGCCATCAGTGAGTCCGACAGGGCGGGCTATGGCTACACCTTC
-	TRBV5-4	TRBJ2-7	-	CASSPGTDSYEQYF	TGTGCCAGCAGCCCAGGGACGGATTCCTACGAGCAGTACTTC
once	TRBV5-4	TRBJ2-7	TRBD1	CASSFQGAGEQYF	TGTGCCAGCAGCTTTCAGGGGGCGGGAGAGCAGTACTTC